These 9 T cell receptor beta chains came from one sample sequenced in a study of beta chain features in type 1 diabetes. The entirety of the isolated RNA underwent reverse transcription, so expressed TCRB transcripts were sequenced. The table came from immunoSEQ multiplex PCR; TCRdb's copy has only in-frame clones and leaves some out. The top ten clones hold 1.3% of a sample with around 140,000 clones, about 10% of them seen once. Sequencing was carried out using naive CD4+ T cells from blood. The receptor source for this set is a young man in good health.

This clone was observed a few times. The chain is built from TRBV30 and TRBJ2-5; 11 bases agree with TRBD1. Per the germline V gene, CDR1 is GTSNPN and CDR2 is SVGIG (reference sequence). The CDR3 covers 17 residues. The V segment lost 0 bases and the J segment 4 bases; nucleotides outside the gene matches: 10. The DNA of the CDR3 is TGTGCCTGGAGTGTCTTCGGGACAGGGGGTCTGTTAGAGACCCAGTACTTC. This sequence encodes CAWSVFGTGGLLETQYF.

This clone was seen a few times. The CDR3 is CASRTGTSSYNEQFF. DNA for the CDR3: TGTGCCAGTAGGACCGGGACTAGCTCCTACAATGAGCAGTTCTTC. The chain joins TRBV19 to TRBJ2-1; 8 nucleotides line up with TRBD2. Trimming at V came to 6 bases and at J to 0 bases, leaving 4 bases not matched to a gene. The CDR3 is 15 residues long. Germline CDR1 reads LNHDA; CDR2 reads SQIVND (reference sequence).

This clone came up a few times. The chain carries TRBV5-1 and TRBJ2-1; TRBD2 agrees at 9 bases. Trimming at V came to 1 base and at J to 9 bases, leaving 5 bases not matched to a gene. Germline-derived CDR1 and CDR2 are SGHRS and YFSETQ. The CDR3 contains 14 residues. CDR3 DNA: TGCGCCAGCAGCTTGTCTAGCGGGGAGGGTGAGCAGTTCTTC. Protein: CASSLSSGEGEQFF.

This clone was recorded a few times. V usage is TRBV19 and J usage is TRBJ2-1; 9 positions agree with TRBD2. CDR3 length: 17 amino acids. V lost 1 base, J lost 7 bases, and 11 bases stayed unmatched. CDR1 LNHDA and CDR2 SQIVND come from the germline V gene (reference sequence). DNA for the CDR3: TGTGCCAGTAGTATAGCAGGCCGGCGGGGGGGCCAGAATGAGCAGTTCTTC. Its protein is CASSIAGRRGGQNEQFF.

The chain combines TRBV5-6 with TRBJ2-7; D possibly corresponds to TRBD1 (6 bases). Germline-derived CDR1 and CDR2 are SGHDT and YYEEEE. This CDR3 is 14 amino acids long. V shed 0 bases and J shed 1 base, with 8 bases lying between them. The chain's CDR3 is CASSLAQGSYEQYF. In DNA form, the CDR3 reads TGTGCCAGCAGCTTGGCTCAGGGGTCCTACGAGCAGTACTTC.

Ten or more counts support this clone. This chain joins TRBV7-2 and TRBJ2-3, with D possibly matching TRBD1 (6 bases). The CDR3 runs to 14 residues. The germline V gene has CDR1 SGHTA and CDR2 FQGNSA. Trimming pared 4 bases from V and 0 bases from J, leaving 8 bases between. This chain's CDR3 is CASSSDRSTDTQYF. CDR3 nucleotides: TGTGCCAGCAGCTCGGACAGAAGCACAGATACGCAGTATTTT.

The sample holds a few counts of this clone. This chain's CDR3 is CASSPSPFRSEKLFF. In DNA, the CDR3 is TGTGCCAGCAGCCCGAGCCCCTTCCGGAGTGAAAAACTGTTTTTT. V is TRBV6-6 and J is TRBJ1-4; D remains ambiguous. Germline loops: CDR1 MNHNY, CDR2 SVGAGI (reference sequence). The CDR3 loop spans 15 amino acids. Trimming stripped 6 bases from V and 7 bases from J, with 18 bases between.

This clone has just a few counts. Within the sample, other DNA sequences also encode this same CDR3. CDR3 in DNA: TGTGCCAGCAGCTTTGACTCCTCTGGAAACACCATATATTTT. Protein sequence: CASSFDSSGNTIYF. The V gene is TRBV7-2, the J gene TRBJ1-3; unclear D gene. The germline V gene has CDR1 SGHTA and CDR2 FQGNSA. V shed 3 bases and J shed 0 bases, with 6 bases lying between them. The CDR3 runs to 14 residues.

V is TRBV21-1 and J is TRBJ2-5; the table's D call, TRBD2, was not checked against the DNA. TRBV21-1 is classified as a pseudogene. The CDR3 has 16 amino acids. The CDR3 region is CASSKGAGGPRETQYF. CDR3 DNA sequence: TGTGCCAGCAGCAAAGGGGCGGGGGGGCCCCGAGAGACCCAGTACTTC.